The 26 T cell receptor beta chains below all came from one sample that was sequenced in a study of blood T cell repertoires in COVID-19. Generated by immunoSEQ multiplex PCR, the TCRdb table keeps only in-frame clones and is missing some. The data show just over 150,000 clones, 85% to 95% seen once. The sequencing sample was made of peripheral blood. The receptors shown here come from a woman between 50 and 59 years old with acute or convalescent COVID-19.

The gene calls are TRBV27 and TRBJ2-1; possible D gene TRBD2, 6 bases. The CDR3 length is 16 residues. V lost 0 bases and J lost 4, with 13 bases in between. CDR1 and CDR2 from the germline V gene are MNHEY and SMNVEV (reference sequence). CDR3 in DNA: TGTGCCAGCAGTTTATCGGCGGGGCCCAGGTACAATGAGCAGTTCTTC. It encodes CASSLSAGPRYNEQFF.

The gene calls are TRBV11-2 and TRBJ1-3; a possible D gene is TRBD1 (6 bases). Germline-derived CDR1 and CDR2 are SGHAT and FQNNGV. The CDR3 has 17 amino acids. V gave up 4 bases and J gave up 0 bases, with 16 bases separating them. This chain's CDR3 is CASSSKTGTSSGNTIYF. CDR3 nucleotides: TGTGCCAGCAGCTCTAAAACAGGGACGTCCTCTGGAAACACCATATATTTT.

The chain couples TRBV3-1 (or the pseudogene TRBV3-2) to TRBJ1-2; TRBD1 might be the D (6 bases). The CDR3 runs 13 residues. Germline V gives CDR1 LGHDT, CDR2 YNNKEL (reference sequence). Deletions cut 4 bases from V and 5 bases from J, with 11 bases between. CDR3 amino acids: CASSLQGDYGYTF. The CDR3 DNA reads TGTGCCAGCAGCCTACAGGGAGATTATGGCTACACCTTC.

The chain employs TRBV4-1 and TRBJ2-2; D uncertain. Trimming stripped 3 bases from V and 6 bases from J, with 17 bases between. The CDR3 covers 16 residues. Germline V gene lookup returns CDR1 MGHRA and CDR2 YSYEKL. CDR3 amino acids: CASSHVGTDFAGELFF. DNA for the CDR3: TGCGCCAGCAGCCACGTGGGCACAGATTTCGCCGGGGAGCTGTTTTTT.

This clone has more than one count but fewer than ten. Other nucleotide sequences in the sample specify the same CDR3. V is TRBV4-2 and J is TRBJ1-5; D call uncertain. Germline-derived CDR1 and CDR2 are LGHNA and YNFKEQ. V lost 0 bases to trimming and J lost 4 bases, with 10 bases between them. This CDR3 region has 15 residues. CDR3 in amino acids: CASSQERGGNQPQHF. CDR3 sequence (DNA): TGTGCCAGCAGCCAAGAACGTGGAGGGAATCAGCCCCAGCATTTT.

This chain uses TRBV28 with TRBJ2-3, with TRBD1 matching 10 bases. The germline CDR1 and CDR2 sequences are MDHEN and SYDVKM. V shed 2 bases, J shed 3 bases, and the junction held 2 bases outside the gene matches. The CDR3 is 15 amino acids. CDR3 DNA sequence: TGTGCCAGCAGTTTACCGGGACAGGGGACAGATACGCAGTATTTT. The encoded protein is CASSLPGQGTDTQYF.

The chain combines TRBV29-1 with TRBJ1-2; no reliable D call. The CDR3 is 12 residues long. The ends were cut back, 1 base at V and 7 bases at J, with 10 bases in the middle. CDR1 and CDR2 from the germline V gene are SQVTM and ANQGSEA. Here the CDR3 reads CSVEGFARGYTF. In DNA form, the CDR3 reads TGCAGCGTTGAAGGGTTTGCGCGTGGCTACACCTTC.

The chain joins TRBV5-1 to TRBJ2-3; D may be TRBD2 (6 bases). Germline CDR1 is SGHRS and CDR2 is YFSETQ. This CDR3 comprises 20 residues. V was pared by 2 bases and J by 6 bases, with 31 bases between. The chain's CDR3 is CASSFAGQGATGRGWDTQYF. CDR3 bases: TGCGCCAGCAGCTTTGCTGGGCAAGGCGCGACCGGGAGAGGATGGGATACGCAGTATTTT.

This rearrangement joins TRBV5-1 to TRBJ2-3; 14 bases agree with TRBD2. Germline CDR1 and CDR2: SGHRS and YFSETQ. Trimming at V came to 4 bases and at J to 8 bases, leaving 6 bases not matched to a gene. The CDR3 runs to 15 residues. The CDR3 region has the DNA TGCGCCAGCAGCGCCGGACTAGCGGGGGGCGGTACGCAGTATTTT. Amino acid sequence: CASSAGLAGGGTQYF. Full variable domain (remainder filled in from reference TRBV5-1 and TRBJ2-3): KAGVTQTPRYLIKTRGQQVTLSCSPISGHRSVSWYQQTPGQGLQFLFEYFSETQRNKGNFPGRFSGRQFSNSRSEMNVSTLELGDSALYLCASSAGLAGGGTQYFGPGTRLTVL.

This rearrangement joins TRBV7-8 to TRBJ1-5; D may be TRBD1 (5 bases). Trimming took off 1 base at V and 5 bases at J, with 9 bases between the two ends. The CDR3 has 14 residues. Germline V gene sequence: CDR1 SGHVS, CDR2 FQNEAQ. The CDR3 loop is CASSLEGSDQPQHF. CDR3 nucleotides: TGTGCCAGCAGCTTAGAGGGGTCCGATCAGCCCCAGCATTTT.

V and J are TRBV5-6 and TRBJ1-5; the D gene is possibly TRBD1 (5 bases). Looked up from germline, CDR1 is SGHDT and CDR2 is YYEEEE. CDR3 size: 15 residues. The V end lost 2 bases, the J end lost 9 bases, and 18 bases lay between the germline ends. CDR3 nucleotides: TGTGCCAGCAGCTTATCAGGGCGAGCTGGATCGCCCCAGCATTTT. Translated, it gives CASSLSGRAGSPQHF.

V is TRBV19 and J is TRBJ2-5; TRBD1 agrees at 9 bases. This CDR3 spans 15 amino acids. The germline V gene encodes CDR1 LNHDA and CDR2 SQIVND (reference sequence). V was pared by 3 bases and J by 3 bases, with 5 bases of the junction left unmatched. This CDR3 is CASSIGQGFEETQYF. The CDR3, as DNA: TGTGCCAGTAGTATCGGACAGGGGTTTGAAGAGACCCAGTACTTC. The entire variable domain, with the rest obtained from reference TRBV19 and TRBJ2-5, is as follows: DGGITQSPKYLFRKEGQNVTLSCEQNLNHDAMYWYRQDPGQGLRLIYYSQIVNDFQKGDIAEGYSVSREKKESFPLTVTSAQKNPTAFYLCASSIGQGFEETQYFGPGTRLLVL.

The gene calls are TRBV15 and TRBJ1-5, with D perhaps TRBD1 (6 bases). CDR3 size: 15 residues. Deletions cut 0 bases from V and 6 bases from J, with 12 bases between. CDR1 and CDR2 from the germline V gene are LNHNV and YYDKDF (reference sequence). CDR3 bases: TGTGCCACCAGCAGAGAAACAGGGTCGAGTCAGCCCCAGCATTTT. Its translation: CATSRETGSSQPQHF. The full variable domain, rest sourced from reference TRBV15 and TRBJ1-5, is DAMVIQNPRYQVTQFGKPVTLSCSQTLNHNVMYWYQQKSSQAPKLLFHYYDKDFNNEADTPDNFQSRRPNTSFCFLDIRSPGLGDTAMYLCATSRETGSSQPQHFGDGTRLSIL.

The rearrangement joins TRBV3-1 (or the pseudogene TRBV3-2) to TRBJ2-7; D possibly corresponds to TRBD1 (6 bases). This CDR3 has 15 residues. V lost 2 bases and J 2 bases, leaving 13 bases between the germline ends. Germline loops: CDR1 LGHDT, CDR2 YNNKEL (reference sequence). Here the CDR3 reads CASSQYDRPTYEQYF. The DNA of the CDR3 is TGTGCCAGCAGCCAATACGACAGGCCTACCTACGAGCAGTACTTC.

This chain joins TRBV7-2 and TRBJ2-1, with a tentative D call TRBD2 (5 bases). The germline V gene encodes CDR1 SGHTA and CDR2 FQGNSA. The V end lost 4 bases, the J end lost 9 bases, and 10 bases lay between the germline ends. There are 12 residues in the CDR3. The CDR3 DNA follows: TGTGCCAGCAGCTCCACAGCGGTTGAGCAGTTCTTC. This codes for CASSSTAVEQFF.

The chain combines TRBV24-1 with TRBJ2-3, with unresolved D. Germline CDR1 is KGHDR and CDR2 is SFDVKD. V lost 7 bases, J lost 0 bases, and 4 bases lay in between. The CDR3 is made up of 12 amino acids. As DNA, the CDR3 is TGTGCCACCAGCACTAGCACAGATACGCAGTATTTT. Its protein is CATSTSTDTQYF.

CDR3 residues: CASRPGGGKETQYF. CDR3 DNA: TGTGCCAGCAGACCCGGGGGGGGCAAGGAGACCCAGTACTTC. The rearrangement joins TRBV2 to TRBJ2-5; 8 bases align to TRBD2. The V and J ends lost 6 bases and 5 bases, in that order; junction bases with no gene match: 8. CDR3 length: 14 amino acids. Germline values: CDR1 SNHLY, CDR2 FYNNEI.

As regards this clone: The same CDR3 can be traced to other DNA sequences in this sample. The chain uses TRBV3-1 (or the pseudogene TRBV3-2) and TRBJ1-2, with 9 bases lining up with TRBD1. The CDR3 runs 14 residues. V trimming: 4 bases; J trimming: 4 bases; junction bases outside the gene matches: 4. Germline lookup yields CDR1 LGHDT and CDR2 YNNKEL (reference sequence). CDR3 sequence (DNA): TGTGCCAGCAGCCCGGGACAGGGTGGCTATGGCTACACCTTC. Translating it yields CASSPGQGGYGYTF.

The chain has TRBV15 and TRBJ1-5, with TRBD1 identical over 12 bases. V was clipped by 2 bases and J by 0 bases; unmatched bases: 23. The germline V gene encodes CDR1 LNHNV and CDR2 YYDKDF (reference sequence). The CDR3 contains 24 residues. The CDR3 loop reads CATSRPILYKMGQGAFYSNQPQHF. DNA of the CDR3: TGTGCCACCAGCAGACCCATTCTTTATAAAATGGGACAGGGGGCTTTTTATAGCAATCAGCCCCAGCATTTT.

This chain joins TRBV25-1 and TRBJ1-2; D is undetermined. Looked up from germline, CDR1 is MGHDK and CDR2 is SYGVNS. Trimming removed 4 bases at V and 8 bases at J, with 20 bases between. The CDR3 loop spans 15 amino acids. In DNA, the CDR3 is TGTGCCAGCAGTGCTCGAGGCGCTGCCACGGGGGGCTACACCTTC. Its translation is CASSARGAATGGYTF.

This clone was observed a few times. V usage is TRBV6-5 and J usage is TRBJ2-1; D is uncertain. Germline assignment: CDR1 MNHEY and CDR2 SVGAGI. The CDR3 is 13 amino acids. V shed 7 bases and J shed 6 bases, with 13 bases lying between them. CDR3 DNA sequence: TGTGCCAGCAAATTAGACTCTTCCAATGAGCAGTTCTTC. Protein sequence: CASKLDSSNEQFF.

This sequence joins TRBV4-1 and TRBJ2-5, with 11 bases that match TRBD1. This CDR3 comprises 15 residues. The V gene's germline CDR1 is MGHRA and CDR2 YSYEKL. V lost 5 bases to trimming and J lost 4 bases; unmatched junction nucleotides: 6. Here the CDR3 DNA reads TGCGCCAGCAGCTACCGGGACAGGGGGGGAGAGACCCAGTACTTC. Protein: CASSYRDRGGETQYF.

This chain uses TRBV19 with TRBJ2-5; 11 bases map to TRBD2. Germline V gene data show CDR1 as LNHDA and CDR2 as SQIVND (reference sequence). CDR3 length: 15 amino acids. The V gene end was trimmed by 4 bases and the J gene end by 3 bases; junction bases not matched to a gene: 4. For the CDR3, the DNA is TGTGCCAGTAGTAGCGGGACTAGCGGTAAAGAGACCCAGTACTTC. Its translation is CASSSGTSGKETQYF.

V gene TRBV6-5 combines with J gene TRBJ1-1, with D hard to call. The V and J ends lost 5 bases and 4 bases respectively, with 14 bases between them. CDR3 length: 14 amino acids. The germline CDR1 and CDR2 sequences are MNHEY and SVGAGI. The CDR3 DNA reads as TGTGCCAGCAGTCTAGGATGGTGGATCACTGAAGCTTTCTTT. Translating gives CASSLGWWITEAFF.

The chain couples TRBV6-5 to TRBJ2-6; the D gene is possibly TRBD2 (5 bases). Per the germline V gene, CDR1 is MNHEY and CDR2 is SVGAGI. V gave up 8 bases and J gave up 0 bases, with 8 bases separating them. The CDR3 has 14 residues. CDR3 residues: CASRTLSGANVLTF. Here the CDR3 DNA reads TGTGCCAGCCGGACTCTCTCTGGGGCCAACGTCCTGACTTTC.

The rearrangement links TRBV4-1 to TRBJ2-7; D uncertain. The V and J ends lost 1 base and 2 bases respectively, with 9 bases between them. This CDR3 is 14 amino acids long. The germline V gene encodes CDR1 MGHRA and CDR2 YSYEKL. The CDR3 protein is CASSQAVGTYEQYF. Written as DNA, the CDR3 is TGCGCCAGCAGCCAAGCTGTCGGTACCTACGAGCAGTACTTC.